These T cell receptor beta chains were read from a single sample in a study of T cell repertoires in cytomegalovirus infection. Antigen specificity for these receptors is unknown. One entry per CDR3 protein, called by TCRdb with MiXCR from the reads. The table has about 890,000 distinct CDR3 sequences, 30% to 40% seen once. The input for sequencing was cultured CD8+ T cells from PBMCs, taken from culture after CMV antigen stimulation. These TCRs come from a human donor in good health (CMV status not recorded). Some clones in this sample may be carry-over from other donors' samples. Each CDR3 is given with its conserved first and last residue. Fields, in order: CDR3 length, V gene, J gene, clone size, D gene, CDR3 protein, CDR3 DNA. The D gene is left open where the match is weak. Size values are once, few and many counts, or a class for expanded clones, and some rows have none.

length: 14; V: TRBV19; J: TRBJ1-1; size: few; D: TRBD1; CDR3: CASLARGGKTEAFF; DNA: TGTGCCAGCCTCGCCAGGGGGGGGAAAACTGAAGCTTTCTTT
length: 15; V: TRBV5-1; J: TRBJ2-3; size: NA; D: NA; CDR3: CASSLEVAATDTQYF; DNA: TGCGCCAGCAGCTTGGAGGTAGCAGCAACAGATACGCAGTATTTT
length: 15; V: TRBV14; J: TRBJ2-7; size: NA; D: TRBD1; CDR3: CASSIGTGSAYEQYF; DNA: TGTGCCAGCAGCATCGGGACAGGGTCGGCCTACGAGCAGTACTTC
length: 17; V: TRBV6-1; J: TRBJ2-2; size: NA; D: NA; CDR3: CASSEAPWDKNTGELFF; DNA: TGTGCCAGCAGTGAAGCTCCATGGGACAAGAACACCGGGGAGCTGTTTTTT
length: 12; V: TRBV10-3; J: TRBJ1-2; size: NA; D: NA; CDR3: CAIRRGYYGYTF; DNA: TGTGCCATCCGCCGAGGGTACTATGGCTACACCTTC
length: 17; V: TRBV6-1; J: TRBJ2-3; size: few; D: NA; CDR3: CASSDYLAKLLTDTQYF; DNA: TGTGCCAGCAGTGATTATCTAGCGAAACTTCTCACAGATACGCAGTATTTT
length: 14; V: TRBV4-1; J: TRBJ2-6; size: NA; D: NA; CDR3: CASSQDGGANVLTF; DNA: TGCGCCAGCAGCCAAGATGGTGGGGCCAACGTCCTGACTTTC
length: 13; V: TRBV6-1; J: TRBJ1-5; size: few; D: TRBD1; CDR3: CAAWDRAWQPQHF; DNA: TGTGCCGCATGGGACAGGGCTTGGCAGCCCCAGCATTTT
length: 15; V: TRBV6-6; J: TRBJ2-5; size: NA; D: NA; CDR3: CASSYSIGMGETQYF; DNA: TGTGCCAGCAGTTACTCGATAGGGATGGGAGAGACCCAGTACTTC
length: 14; V: TRBV29-1; J: TRBJ2-7; size: NA; D: NA; CDR3: CSVPGVGGTYEQYF; DNA: TGCAGCGTCCCAGGGGTAGGGGGTACCTACGAGCAGTACTTC
length: 15; V: TRBV7-6; J: TRBJ2-1; size: few; D: NA; CDR3: CASSPTAGTYNEQFF; DNA: TGTGCCAGCAGTCCCACCGCGGGGACCTACAATGAGCAGTTCTTC
length: 16; V: TRBV24-1; J: TRBJ2-1; size: few; D: TRBD1; CDR3: CATSGDRESSYNEQFF; DNA: TGTGCCACCAGTGGGGACAGGGAGAGCTCCTACAATGAGCAGTTCTTC
length: 16; V: TRBV7-9; J: TRBJ1-6; size: few; D: NA; CDR3: CASSLKAPSYNSPLHF; DNA: TGTGCCAGCAGCTTAAAGGCTCCCTCCTATAATTCACCCCTCCACTTT
length: 15; V: TRBV6-1; J: TRBJ2-7; size: NA; D: NA; CDR3: CASSEERHASYEQYF; DNA: TGTGCCAGCAGTGAAGAGCGACATGCTTCCTACGAGCAGTACTTC
length: 15; V: TRBV20-1; J: TRBJ2-1; size: once; D: TRBD2; CDR3: CSARDRTSGLNEQFF; DNA: TGCAGTGCTAGAGATAGGACTAGCGGGTTAAATGAGCAGTTCTTC
length: 14; V: TRBV2; J: TRBJ2-1; size: few; D: NA; CDR3: CASSEEGGGDEQFF; DNA: TGTGCCAGCAGTGAAGAGGGTGGCGGGGATGAGCAGTTCTTC
length: 13; V: TRBV12-3/TRBV12-4; J: TRBJ2-2; size: few; D: NA; CDR3: CASSFYQTGELFF; DNA: TGTGCCAGCAGTTTCTATCAGACCGGGGAGCTGTTTTTT
length: 13; V: TRBV10-1; J: TRBJ1-6; size: NA; D: NA; CDR3: CASPGSYNSPLHF; DNA: TGCGCCAGCCCGGGTTCCTATAATTCACCCCTCCACTTT
length: 14; V: TRBV27; J: TRBJ1-5; size: NA; D: NA; CDR3: CASSIGSSGQPQHF; DNA: TGTGCCAGCAGTATAGGGAGTTCGGGGCAGCCCCAGCATTTT
length: 17; V: TRBV6-2/TRBV6-3; J: TRBJ2-3; size: few; D: NA; CDR3: CASSWTRTVTSTDTQYF; DNA: TGTGCCAGCAGTTGGACCCGGACAGTAACTAGCACAGATACGCAGTATTTT
length: 14; V: TRBV7-2; J: TRBJ2-1; size: many; D: NA; CDR3: CASSQGLIGNEQFF; DNA: TGTGCCAGCAGCCAAGGGTTAATAGGCAATGAGCAGTTCTTC
length: 16; V: TRBV7-9; J: TRBJ1-5; size: NA; D: NA; CDR3: CASSHWVGPGDQPQHF; DNA: TGTGCCAGCAGCCACTGGGTAGGACCGGGGGATCAGCCCCAGCATTTT
length: 16; V: TRBV6-1; J: TRBJ2-2; size: few; D: NA; CDR3: CASSSTTGWITGELFF; DNA: TGTGCCAGCAGTTCTACTACAGGGTGGATCACCGGGGAGCTGTTTTTT
length: 15; V: TRBV4-1; J: TRBJ1-5; size: NA; D: NA; CDR3: CASSQALGSMQPQHF; DNA: TGCGCCAGCAGCCAAGCCCTGGGTTCGATGCAGCCCCAGCATTTT
length: 15; V: TRBV7-9; J: TRBJ2-5; size: NA; D: TRBD1; CDR3: CASSSDRGLGETQYF; DNA: TGTGCCAGCAGCTCGGACAGGGGGCTTGGGGAGACCCAGTACTTC
length: 15; V: TRBV7-9; J: TRBJ2-3; size: once; D: NA; CDR3: CASSQSTGNTDTQYF; DNA: TGTGCCAGCAGCCAATCAACAGGAAACACAGATACGCAGTATTTT
length: 13; V: TRBV6-1; J: TRBJ1-2; size: NA; D: NA; CDR3: CASNTEEYYGYTF; DNA: TGTGCCAGCAACACGGAGGAATACTATGGCTACACCTTC
length: 14; V: TRBV29-1; J: TRBJ2-2; size: NA; D: NA; CDR3: CSAVAATDTGELFF; DNA: TGCAGCGCTGTAGCCGCGACAGACACCGGGGAGCTGTTTTTT
length: 13; V: TRBV28; J: TRBJ1-6; size: once; D: TRBD1; CDR3: CASSGTANSPLHF; DNA: TGTGCCAGCAGCGGGACAGCCAATTCACCCCTCCACTTT
length: 17; V: TRBV7-2; J: TRBJ1-2; size: many; D: NA; CDR3: CASSLWGMNPYNYGYTF; DNA: TGTGCCAGCAGCTTATGGGGAATGAACCCCTATAACTATGGCTACACCTTC
length: 18; V: TRBV12-3/TRBV12-4; J: TRBJ2-1; size: once; D: NA; CDR3: CASSSLTRGLSSYNEQFF; DNA: TGTGCCAGCAGTTCTCTAACCCGGGGCCTCAGCTCCTACAATGAGCAGTTCTTC
length: 15; V: TRBV7-9; J: TRBJ2-2; size: few; D: NA; CDR3: CASSFIGERTGELFF; DNA: TGTGCCAGCAGCTTTATAGGGGAGAGAACCGGGGAGCTGTTTTTT
length: 14; V: TRBV4-1; J: TRBJ1-1; size: NA; D: NA; CDR3: CASSHPGTNTEAFF; DNA: TGCGCCAGCAGCCATCCCGGGACGAACACTGAAGCTTTCTTT
length: 14; V: TRBV7-2; J: TRBJ2-5; size: many; D: TRBD2; CDR3: CASRTSGEQETQYF; DNA: TGTGCCAGCAGGACTAGCGGGGAACAAGAGACCCAGTACTTC
length: 15; V: TRBV6-5; J: TRBJ1-5; size: NA; D: NA; CDR3: CASSSNIFPGQPQHF; DNA: TGTGCCAGCAGCTCTAACATATTCCCTGGTCAGCCCCAGCATTTT
length: 11; V: TRBV7-9; J: TRBJ1-2; size: many; D: NA; CDR3: CASSFDYGYTF; DNA: TGTGCCAGCAGCTTCGACTATGGCTACACCTTC
length: 11; V: TRBV27; J: TRBJ2-1; size: NA; D: NA; CDR3: CASRIGGREFF; DNA: TGTGCCAGCAGGATTGGGGGCCGGGAGTTCTTC
length: 19; V: TRBV12-5; J: TRBJ1-2; size: NA; D: TRBD1; CDR3: CASGLVLRDRRQTFYGYTF; DNA: TGTGCTAGTGGTTTGGTACTACGGGACAGGAGACAAACTTTCTATGGCTACACCTTC
length: 14; V: TRBV12-3/TRBV12-4; J: TRBJ2-1; size: few; D: NA; CDR3: CASDPPSAYNEQFF; DNA: TGTGCCAGCGATCCCCCAAGCGCTTACAATGAGCAGTTCTTC
length: 19; V: TRBV6-2/TRBV6-3; J: TRBJ2-6; size: many; D: TRBD2; CDR3: CASSWGPGGSLSGANVLTF; DNA: TGTGCCAGCAGTTGGGGTCCGGGGGGATCACTCTCTGGGGCCAACGTCCTGACTTTC
length: 16; V: TRBV14; J: TRBJ2-1; size: NA; D: TRBD2; CDR3: CASSPGWRGAYNEQFF; DNA: TGTGCCAGCAGCCCAGGCTGGCGGGGGGCCTACAATGAGCAGTTCTTC
length: 19; V: TRBV6-2/TRBV6-3; J: TRBJ2-5; size: NA; D: TRBD1; CDR3: CASSYASTGTERYQETQYF; DNA: TGTGCCAGCAGTTACGCTTCGACGGGGACAGAGCGGTACCAAGAGACCCAGTACTTC